This T cell receptor (beta chain) appears in the sequencing data of a study of chronic HIV infection and antiretroviral therapy. This clonotype came up many times. TCRdb fed the 5' RACE reads into MiXCR, producing one record per CDR3 protein. The table shows more than 25,000 distinct CDR3 sequences, with more than 7.5% occurring only once. This CDR3 is built from 11 residues. Germline loops: CDR1 MNHEY, CDR2 SMNVEV (reference sequence). V was shortened by 5 bases and J by 6 bases, with 4 bases between the two germline ends. The clonotype was recovered from an adult who had HIV and had not received antiretroviral therapy, or was an uninfected healthy control (not recorded which). V and J are TRBV27 and TRBJ2-2, with D unresolved. Material for sequencing was peripheral blood. The CDR3 is CASSLSGELFF. The CDR3 DNA sequence: TGTGCCAGCAGTCTCTCCGGGGAGCTGTTTTTT.